This T cell receptor (beta chain) was recorded in a study of molecular identifiers for immune sequencing clone quantification. The study's findings and limits: Single-cell amounts of spiked Jurkat TCR RNA were reportedly detectable among about a million naive cells. Clones above 20 RNA copies held over 97% of effector molecules, under 1% in naive cells.

V lost 2 bases, J lost 5 bases, and 3 bases stayed unmatched. Germline CDR1 and CDR2: MNHEY and SVGAGI. The CDR3 is 16 amino acids. Methods described previously, with TCR primers listed, were used for bulk TCR libraries. From the PCR reads, TCRdb called clonotypes with MiXCR, one entry per CDR3 protein. The repertoire holds about 640,000 distinct CDR3 sequences, with 20% as singletons. With 10%, 30% or 50% of RNA, roughly 20,000 to 1,000,000 naive CD8 T cells were sequenced. Ten or more counts support this clonotype. Its specificity is unknown. This chain links TRBV6-5 with TRBJ1-4, with TRBD1 matching 12 bases. Sequenced input: naive CD8+ T cells from blood, with Jurkat cell RNA spiked in. The subset here: FACS-sorted CD8+CD4-CCR7+CD45RA+ naive T cells. This TCR derives from a human donor in good health. Some libraries in this study had Jurkat cell RNA spiked in. CDR3 protein: CASSYGTGGFNEKLFF. For the CDR3, the DNA is TGTGCCAGCAGTTACGGGACAGGGGGCTTCAATGAAAAACTGTTTTTT.